This passage covers 16 T cell receptor beta chains from one sample sequenced in a study of blood T cell repertoires in COVID-19. Profiled with immunoSEQ multiplex PCR; TCRdb holds only in-frame clones, not every one. The table shows about 110,000 clones, with about 88% occurring only once. The sample was peripheral blood. The receptors come from a woman in her sixties or seventies who had recovered from COVID-19.

J is TRBJ1-5 and V is TRBV6-5; no definite D call. The CDR3 length is 14 residues. Germline V lookup: CDR1 MNHEY, CDR2 SVGAGI. V lost 6 bases to trimming and J lost 1 base, with 10 bases between them. CDR3 nucleotides: TGTGCCAGCAGGGCCACGGGGAGCAATCAGCCCCAGCATTTT. This encodes CASRATGSNQPQHF.

The rearrangement links TRBV5-1 to TRBJ2-3; D possibly corresponds to TRBD1 (7 bases). The CDR3 is 15 amino acids. The V gene lost 7 bases and the J gene lost 1 base, with 16 bases spanning the gap. Germline assignment: CDR1 SGHRS and CDR2 YFSETQ. DNA for the CDR3: TGCGCCAGCGGGGACTCAGGGGGACGCACAGATACGCAGTATTTT. It encodes CASGDSGGRTDTQYF.

The chain couples TRBV18 to TRBJ1-5; 10 bases align to TRBD1. CDR1 KGHSH and CDR2 LQKENI come from the germline V gene. This CDR3 has 14 amino acids. Trimming at V came to 5 bases and at J to 9 bases, leaving 7 bases not matched to a gene. The DNA for the CDR3 is TGTGCCAGCTCAGAAGGGACAGGGGATTGGCCCCAGCATTTT. Translation gives CASSEGTGDWPQHF.

CDR3 sequence (DNA): TGTGCCAGCTCACAGGGACTCGGAGAGACCCAGTACTTC. This encodes CASSQGLGETQYF. The chain carries TRBV18 and TRBJ2-5, with a tentative D call TRBD2 (6 bases). This CDR3 region has 13 residues. V was pared by 4 bases and J by 4 bases, with 10 bases between. Germline CDR1 KGHSH, CDR2 LQKENI.

CDR3 in amino acids: CASSLSWGQGYNEQFF. CDR3 bases: TGTGCCAGCAGCTTAAGTTGGGGACAGGGATACAATGAGCAGTTCTTC. The V call is TRBV7-2, the J call TRBJ2-1, with 9 nucleotides matching TRBD1. V lost 2 bases to trimming and J lost 4 bases; unmatched junction nucleotides: 6. This CDR3 is built from 16 residues. In germline, CDR1 is SGHTA, CDR2 FQGNSA.

This clone occurred a few times. This chain links TRBV19 with TRBJ1-2; a possible D gene is TRBD1 (6 bases). The CDR3 runs 14 residues. The germline gives CDR1 LNHDA, CDR2 SQIVND (reference sequence). V was pared by 5 bases and J by 4 bases, with 14 bases between. As DNA, the CDR3 is TGTGCCAGTAGTTCGGGGGGGCATGGCTATGGCTACACCTTC. This translates into CASSSGGHGYGYTF.

The rearrangement links TRBV7-2 to TRBJ2-5, with D perhaps TRBD1 (5 bases). V was trimmed by 5 bases and J by 1 base, leaving 11 bases between them. The V gene's germline CDR1 is SGHTA and CDR2 FQGNSA. The CDR3 extends over 14 amino acids. CDR3 amino acids: CASSTHRLQETQYF. CDR3 sequence (DNA): TGTGCCAGCAGCACGCACAGGCTCCAAGAGACCCAGTACTTC.

The V and J genes are TRBV14 and TRBJ2-6; no definite D call. CDR3 length: 15 amino acids. Deletions cut 4 bases from V and 1 base from J, with 8 bases between. Germline CDR1 is SGHDN and CDR2 is FVKESK. CDR3: CASSPPRSGANVLTF. In nucleotides, the CDR3 is TGTGCCAGCAGCCCCCCACGGTCTGGGGCCAACGTCCTGACTTTC.

The gene calls are TRBV2 and TRBJ1-5; a possible D gene is TRBD1 (5 bases). Trimming removed 4 bases at V and 7 bases at J, with 11 bases between. The CDR3 extends over 13 amino acids. CDR1 SNHLY and CDR2 FYNNEI come from the germline V gene. The CDR3 nucleotides read TGTGCCAGCAGTGGGCCAGGGAGGCAGCCCCAGCATTTT. It encodes CASSGPGRQPQHF.

This clone showed up just a few times. The chain is built from TRBV19 and TRBJ2-4; the match to TRBD2 covers 8 bases. The junction had 6 bases not matched to a gene; V was cut back by 7 bases and J by 1 base. There are 15 residues in the CDR3. Per germline, CDR1 LNHDA and CDR2 SQIVND (reference sequence). CDR3 sequence: CASTHPGGAKNIQYF. DNA for the CDR3: TGTGCCAGTACCCACCCGGGAGGGGCCAAAAACATTCAGTACTTC.

CDR3 sequence reads: CASSPMRGQGYEQYF. CDR3 coding DNA: TGTGCCAGCTCACCAATGAGGGGACAGGGCTACGAGCAGTACTTC. The chain is built from TRBV18 and TRBJ2-7; 9 positions match TRBD1. The CDR3 runs to 15 residues. From germline, CDR1 is KGHSH and CDR2 LQKENI. V was clipped by 2 bases and J by 3 bases; unmatched bases: 5.

The chain combines TRBV25-1 with TRBJ2-3; 8 positions match TRBD1. Per the germline V gene, CDR1 is MGHDK and CDR2 is SYGVNS. The V segment lost 7 bases and the J segment 3 bases; nucleotides outside the gene matches: 0. This CDR3 contains 12 residues. Written as DNA, the CDR3 is TGTGCCAGCAACAGGGGGACAGATACGCAGTATTTT. Its translation: CASNRGTDTQYF.

The chain carries TRBV11-1 and TRBJ1-1; tentatively, D is TRBD1 (5 bases). The CDR3 has 13 residues. V dropped 5 bases and J dropped 1 base, with 8 bases sitting between them. Germline V lookup: CDR1 SGHAT, CDR2 FQDESV (reference sequence). CDR3 nucleotide sequence: TGTGCCAGCAGCCTTGACAGGAACACTGAAGCTTTCTTT. Its protein product is CASSLDRNTEAFF.

The genes are TRBV5-1 and TRBJ1-4; 11 positions agree with TRBD1. CDR3 length: 15 amino acids. CDR1 and CDR2 from the germline V gene are SGHRS and YFSETQ. J lost 5 bases, V lost 3 bases, and 3 bases had no gene match. CDR3 amino acids: CASSSGTGGNEKLFF. CDR3 DNA: TGCGCCAGCAGCTCTGGGACAGGGGGGAATGAAAAACTGTTTTTT.

The chain combines TRBV5-1 with TRBJ2-3; TRBD2 matches at 10 bases. The CDR3 sequence is 16 residues long. The germline V gene encodes CDR1 SGHRS and CDR2 YFSETQ. The V segment lost 0 bases and the J segment 2 bases; nucleotides outside the gene matches: 3. The CDR3 coding sequence is TGCGCCAGCAGCTTGGAAGCGGGGGGGCCCACAGATACGCAGTATTTT. Translating it yields CASSLEAGGPTDTQYF.

Here the CDR3 DNA reads TGTGCCAGTAGTAGGGGCGTAGGTACTAACACCGGGGAGCTGTTTTTT. Residues: CASSRGVGTNTGELFF. The rearrangement joins TRBV19 to TRBJ2-2; perhaps TRBD1 as D (5 bases). CDR1 LNHDA and CDR2 SQIVND come from the germline V gene (reference sequence). V was pared by 4 bases and J by 2 bases, with 14 bases between. The CDR3 spans 16 residues. The full variable domain, its missing parts supplied by reference TRBV19 and TRBJ2-2, is DGGITQSPKYLFRKEGQNVTLSCEQNLNHDAMYWYRQDPGQGLRLIYYSQIVNDFQKGDIAEGYSVSREKKESFPLTVTSAQKNPTAFYLCASSRGVGTNTGELFFGEGSRLTVL.